These T cell receptor beta chains were read from a single sample in a study of T cell responses to AZD1222 COVID-19 vaccine. Profiling relied on immunoSEQ multiplex PCR, and the TCRdb table lists in-frame clones only, not all of them. The sample has around 160,000 clones, 93% seen once. The specimen comprised peripheral blood, sampled on day 0 of AZD1222 vaccination. These receptors were taken from an adult in good health. The CDR3 runs from the conserved cysteine through the conserved F or W. The D gene is left open where the match is weak.

J gene: TRBJ1-3; V gene: TRBV2; D gene: -; CDR3 protein: CASSDSGESTIYF; CDR3 DNA: TGTGCCAGCAGTGACTCCGGGGAAAGCACCATATATTTT
J gene: TRBJ2-2; V gene: TRBV5-1; D gene: -; CDR3 protein: CASSYLEVNTGELFF; CDR3 DNA: TGCGCCAGCAGCTACCTCGAGGTGAACACCGGGGAGCTGTTTTTT
J gene: TRBJ1-5; V gene: TRBV12-3/TRBV12-4; D gene: -; CDR3 protein: CASSFNPHPQHF; CDR3 DNA: TGTGCCAGCAGTTTCAATCCTCATCCCCAGCATTTT
J gene: TRBJ1-5; V gene: TRBV30; D gene: TRBD1; CDR3 protein: CAWSVEGAEQPQHF; CDR3 DNA: TGTGCCTGGAGTGTAGAGGGGGCTGAGCAGCCCCAGCATTTT
J gene: TRBJ1-2; V gene: TRBV6-5; D gene: -; CDR3 protein: CASSTPAGRGYGYTF; CDR3 DNA: TGTGCCAGCAGTACTCCTGCGGGGAGAGGGTATGGCTACACCTTC
J gene: TRBJ2-7; V gene: TRBV7-8; D gene: -; CDR3 protein: CASSSELSSYEQYF; CDR3 DNA: TGTGCCAGCAGCTCCGAACTAAGCTCCTACGAGCAGTACTTC
J gene: TRBJ1-1; V gene: TRBV28; D gene: -; CDR3 protein: CASSLATGNTEAFF; CDR3 DNA: TGTGCCAGCAGTTTAGCGACAGGGAACACTGAAGCTTTCTTT
J gene: TRBJ2-1; V gene: TRBV5-1; D gene: TRBD1; CDR3 protein: CASSLLPGQGSFNEQFF; CDR3 DNA: TGCGCCAGCAGCTTGTTGCCCGGACAGGGGTCGTTCAATGAGCAGTTCTTC
J gene: TRBJ2-1; V gene: TRBV2; D gene: -; CDR3 protein: CASSEGFGGGRYNEQFF; CDR3 DNA: TGTGCCAGCAGTGAAGGGTTTGGCGGGGGCCGGTACAATGAGCAGTTCTTC
J gene: TRBJ1-3; V gene: TRBV6-2/TRBV6-3; D gene: -; CDR3 protein: CASSNRNGDSGNTIYF; CDR3 DNA: TGTGCCAGCAGCAACAGAAACGGGGACTCTGGAAACACCATATATTTT
J gene: TRBJ1-1; V gene: TRBV7-2; D gene: TRBD1; CDR3 protein: CASSSWTGKNTEAFF; CDR3 DNA: TGTGCCAGCAGCTCTTGGACAGGGAAGAACACTGAAGCTTTCTTT
J gene: TRBJ2-7; V gene: TRBV12-3/TRBV12-4; D gene: -; CDR3 protein: CASSFGLPYEQYF; CDR3 DNA: TGTGCCAGCAGTTTCGGACTACCCTACGAGCAGTACTTC
J gene: TRBJ2-2; V gene: TRBV11-3; D gene: TRBD1; CDR3 protein: CASSDRDRGGHGELFF; CDR3 DNA: TGTGCCAGCAGCGACCGGGACAGGGGGGGCCACGGGGAGCTGTTTTTT
J gene: TRBJ1-3; V gene: TRBV6-6; D gene: TRBD1; CDR3 protein: CASSYGQGVGNTIYF; CDR3 DNA: TGTGCCAGCAGTTACGGGCAGGGGGTGGGAAACACCATATATTTT
J gene: TRBJ2-7; V gene: TRBV5-1; D gene: -; CDR3 protein: CASRLDGPGTSPRYEQYF; CDR3 DNA: TGCGCCAGCAGATTGGACGGGCCCGGGACTTCCCCCCGTTACGAGCAGTACTTC